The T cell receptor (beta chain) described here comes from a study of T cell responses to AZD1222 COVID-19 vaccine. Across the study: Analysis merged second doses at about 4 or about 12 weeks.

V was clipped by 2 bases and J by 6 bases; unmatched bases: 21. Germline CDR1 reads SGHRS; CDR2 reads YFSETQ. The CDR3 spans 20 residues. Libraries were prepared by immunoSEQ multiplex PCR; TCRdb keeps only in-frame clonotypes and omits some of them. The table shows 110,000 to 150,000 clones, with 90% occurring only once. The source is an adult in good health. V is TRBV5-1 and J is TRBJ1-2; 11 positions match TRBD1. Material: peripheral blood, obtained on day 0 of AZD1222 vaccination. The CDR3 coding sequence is TGCGCCAGCAGCTTTTTGGGATTCGGGACAGGGGGTACCACCTCCAATGGCTACACCTTC. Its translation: CASSFLGFGTGGTTSNGYTF.